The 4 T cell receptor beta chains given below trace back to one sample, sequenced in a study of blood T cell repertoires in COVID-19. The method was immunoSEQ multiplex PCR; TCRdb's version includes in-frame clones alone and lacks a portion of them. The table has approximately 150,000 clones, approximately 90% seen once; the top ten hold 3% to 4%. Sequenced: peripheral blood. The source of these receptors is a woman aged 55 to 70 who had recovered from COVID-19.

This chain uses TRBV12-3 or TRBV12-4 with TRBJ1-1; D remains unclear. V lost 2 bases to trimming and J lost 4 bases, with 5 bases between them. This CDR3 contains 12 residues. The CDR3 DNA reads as TGTGCCAGCAGTTTACAGTTCACTGAAGCTTTCTTT. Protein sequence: CASSLQFTEAFF.

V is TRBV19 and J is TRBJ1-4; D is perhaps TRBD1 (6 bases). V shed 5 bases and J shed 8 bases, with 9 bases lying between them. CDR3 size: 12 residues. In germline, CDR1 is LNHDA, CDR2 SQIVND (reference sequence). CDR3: CASSQGQEKLFF. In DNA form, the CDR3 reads TGTGCCAGTAGTCAAGGACAGGAAAAACTGTTTTTT.

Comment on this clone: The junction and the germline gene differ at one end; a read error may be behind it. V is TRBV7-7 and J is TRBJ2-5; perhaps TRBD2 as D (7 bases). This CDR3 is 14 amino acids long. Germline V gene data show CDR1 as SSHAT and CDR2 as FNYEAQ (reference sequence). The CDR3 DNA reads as TGTGCTAGCAGCTTGGGGGGGCGCCGAGAGACCCAGTACTTC. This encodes CASSLGGRRETQYF. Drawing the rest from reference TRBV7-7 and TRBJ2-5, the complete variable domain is GAGVSQSPRYKVTKRGQDVTLRCDPISSHATLYWYQQALGQGPEFLTYFNYEAQPDKSGLPSDRFSAERPEGSISTLTIQRTEQRDSAMYRCASSLGGRRETQYFGPGTRLLVL.

The CDR3 DNA is TGTGCCATCAGTGAGACAGGAGATAATTCACCCCTCCACTTT. Its translation: CAISETGDNSPLHF. This chain joins TRBV10-3 and TRBJ1-6; a possible D gene is TRBD1 (5 bases). Trimming removed 2 bases at V and 5 bases at J, with 7 bases between. CDR3 length: 14 amino acids. Germline loops: CDR1 ENHRY, CDR2 SYGVKD.